This record looks at one T cell receptor (beta chain) sequence and its context. The sample belongs to a study of blood T cell repertoires in COVID-19. Study as a whole: Nucleic acid was either cDNA or gDNA, and it came from T cells, B-cell-depleted T cells, or PBMCs.

Germline CDR1 is DFQATT and CDR2 is SNEGSKA (reference sequence). Trimming shortened V by 6 bases and J by 8 bases, and 10 bases separated the two germline ends. The CDR3 loop spans 10 amino acids. Authors' processing steps: From reference gene primer amplification, estimates of nucleated cell counts were derived. Data came from immunoSEQ multiplex PCR; TCRdb stores just in-frame clones and leaves some out. V and J calls and clone size are given by that table; D and trimming were obtained from the DNA. The data hold 100,000 to 150,000 clones, with around nine tenths observed a single time. The specimen sequenced was peripheral blood. The V gene is TRBV20-1, the J gene TRBJ1-2; possible D gene TRBD1, 5 bases. This TCR derives from a man in his forties or fifties with COVID-19, enrolled during active disease. The CDR3 coding sequence is TGCAGTGCGCTTACAGGCGGCTACACCTTC. This codes for CSALTGGYTF.